The 27 T cell receptor beta chains listed next were all sequenced from one sample in a study of T-cell memory formation after mild COVID-19. Using its own MiXCR run on the 5' RACE reads, TCRdb lists one record per CDR3 protein. The top ten clones hold about 27% of a sample with fewer than 95,000 distinct CDR3 sequences, around 13% of them seen once. Specimen: PBMCs or a T cell subset sorted from them (not recorded which). All receptors come from an adult woman who had mild COVID-19 (a few samples of this study predate the infection). Cell type and time point are not known.

This clonotype has more than one count but fewer than ten. CDR3 residues: CASSQVRYLNTEAFF. For the CDR3, the DNA is TGCGCCAGCAGCCAAGTAAGATATCTGAACACTGAAGCTTTCTTT. This sequence joins TRBV4-1 and TRBJ1-1; D is uncertain. V was pared by 1 base and J by 0 bases, with 9 bases between. This CDR3 has 15 amino acids. Germline values: CDR1 MGHRA, CDR2 YSYEKL.

This clonotype was recorded a few times. The V and J genes are TRBV29-1 and TRBJ2-7; D is possibly TRBD1 (5 bases). Germline loops: CDR1 SQVTM, CDR2 ANQGSEA. V dropped 6 bases and J dropped 0 bases, with 12 bases sitting between them. The CDR3 extends over 13 amino acids. CDR3 loop: CSVRQGNSYEQYF. The CDR3 coding sequence is TGCAGCGTCCGTCAGGGAAACTCCTACGAGCAGTACTTC.

This clonotype was seen many times. This chain connects TRBV7-8 to TRBJ2-7, with 10 nucleotides matching TRBD1. The V gene's germline CDR1 is SGHVS and CDR2 FQNEAQ. There are 14 residues in the CDR3. The J segment lost 3 bases and the V segment lost 5 bases, leaving 4 bases of the junction unmatched. CDR3 in amino acids: CASSPGTGVYEQYF. Here the CDR3 DNA reads TGTGCCAGCAGCCCCGGGACAGGGGTCTACGAGCAGTACTTC.

In DNA, the CDR3 is TGTGCCAGCAGCCCTAGTCCCGGGACAGCCGACACCATATATTTT. It specifies CASSPSPGTADTIYF. The chain joins TRBV7-3 to TRBJ1-3, with 7 bases aligning to TRBD1. CDR3 length equals 15 residues. The junction had 12 bases not matched to a gene; V was cut back by 5 bases and J by 8 bases. Germline assignment: CDR1 SGHTA and CDR2 FQGTGA.

The rearrangement links TRBV7-6 to TRBJ2-1; D might be TRBD2 (5 bases). V shed 1 base and J shed 3 bases, with 16 bases lying between them. This CDR3 is 17 amino acids long. Germline assignment: CDR1 SGHVS and CDR2 FNYEAQ. As DNA, the CDR3 is TGTGCCAGCAGCTTAGGAGGGAAGACGGAAGTCTACAATGAGCAGTTCTTC. Translating it yields CASSLGGKTEVYNEQFF.

This clonotype turned up a few times. The chain carries TRBV24-1 and TRBJ2-2; D not resolved. V gave up 0 bases and J gave up 6 bases, with 7 bases separating them. The CDR3 extends over 14 amino acids. The V gene's germline CDR1 is KGHDR and CDR2 SFDVKD. The CDR3 coding sequence is TGTGCCACCAGTGATTTGATTTCGCCCGGGGAGCTGTTTTTT. This encodes CATSDLISPGELFF.

On this clonotype: Relative to the germline gene, one junction end is altered; a read error may explain this. The genes are TRBV7-9 and TRBJ2-1, with 10 positions matching TRBD2. The germline CDR1 and CDR2 sequences are SEHNR and FQNEAQ (reference sequence). CDR3 length: 15 amino acids. The CDR3 is CGSSEPGLAPSEQFF. CDR3 DNA: TGTGGCAGCAGCGAGCCGGGACTAGCGCCCAGTGAGCAGTTCTTC.

The table lists this clonotype with a count of one. The V and J genes are TRBV30 and TRBJ2-7; TRBD2 matches 7 bases. The J segment lost 2 bases and the V segment lost 5 bases, leaving 6 bases of the junction unmatched. The CDR3 runs 13 residues. Germline V gene data show CDR1 as GTSNPN and CDR2 as SVGIG (reference sequence). CDR3: CAWGRGVAYEQYF. CDR3 bases: TGTGCCTGGGGTCGGGGGGTGGCCTACGAGCAGTACTTC.

This clonotype was observed a handful of times. This sequence joins TRBV6-5 and TRBJ2-1; a possible D gene is TRBD2 (6 bases). Germline loops: CDR1 MNHEY, CDR2 SVGAGI. The ends were cut back, 6 bases at V and 6 bases at J, with 9 bases in the middle. CDR3 length equals 12 residues. The CDR3 nucleotides read TGTGCCAGCAGGGGGGGAATCAATGAGCAGTTCTTC. Translated, it gives CASRGGINEQFF.

This chain uses TRBV5-1 with TRBJ2-1, with TRBD2 matching 14 bases. The ends lost 2 bases at V and 4 bases at J; junction bases unmatched: 5. The CDR3 is made up of 17 amino acids. Per germline, CDR1 SGHRS and CDR2 YFSETQ. The CDR3 DNA reads as TGCGCCAGCAGCTTACCACGACTAGCGGGGGGGTACAATGAGCAGTTCTTC. Translation: CASSLPRLAGGYNEQFF. Full variable domain (rest looked up from reference TRBV5-1 and TRBJ2-1): KAGVTQTPRYLIKTRGQQVTLSCSPISGHRSVSWYQQTPGQGLQFLFEYFSETQRNKGNFPGRFSGRQFSNSRSEMNVSTLELGDSALYLCASSLPRLAGGYNEQFFGPGTRLTVL.

This clonotype occurred a few times. This rearrangement joins TRBV20-1 to TRBJ2-1; D gene ambiguous. CDR1 is DFQATT, CDR2 SNEGSKA, per germline (reference sequence). V was clipped by 2 bases and J by 3 bases, with 11 bases between them. The CDR3 is 14 residues long. The chain's CDR3 is CSARSLVDYNEQFF. The CDR3 nucleotides are TGCAGTGCTAGAAGCCTAGTTGACTACAATGAGCAGTTCTTC.

This CDR3 reads CASSLAVSGSRDEQFF. CDR3 DNA: TGCGCCAGCAGCTTGGCAGTTAGCGGGAGTAGAGATGAGCAGTTCTTC. The rearrangement links TRBV5-1 to TRBJ2-1, with 9 bases aligning to TRBD2. V shed 0 bases, J shed 8 bases, and the junction held 9 bases outside the gene matches. The V gene's germline CDR1 is SGHRS and CDR2 YFSETQ. CDR3 size: 16 residues.

The V and J genes are TRBV7-9 and TRBJ2-7; 7 bases agree with TRBD2. Germline V gives CDR1 SEHNR, CDR2 FQNEAQ (reference sequence). This CDR3 has 18 residues. V trimming: 4 bases; J trimming: 0 bases; junction bases outside the gene matches: 15. The CDR3 loop reads CASSSGLSRGRSSYEQYF. DNA of the CDR3: TGTGCCAGCAGCTCAGGACTCTCGCGGGGGAGGAGCTCCTACGAGCAGTACTTC. Filled out from reference TRBV7-9 and TRBJ2-7, the complete variable domain reads DTGVSQNPRHKITKRGQNVTFRCDPISEHNRLYWYRQTLGQGPEFLTYFQNEAQLEKSRLLSDRFSAERPKGSFSTLEIQRTEQGDSAMYLCASSSGLSRGRSSYEQYFGPGTRLTVT.

In its sample, this clonotype was seen a few times. J is TRBJ2-7 and V is TRBV9, with TRBD1 identical over 9 bases. V shed 0 bases, J shed 0 bases, and the junction held 4 bases outside the gene matches. From germline, CDR1 is SGDLS and CDR2 YYNGEE. The CDR3 has 16 residues. CDR3 in amino acids: CASSVDDRGYSYEQYF. The CDR3 DNA is TGTGCCAGCAGCGTAGACGACAGGGGGTACTCCTACGAGCAGTACTTC. Full variable domain (remainder filled in from reference TRBV9 and TRBJ2-7): DSGVTQTPKHLITATGQRVTLRCSPRSGDLSVYWYQQSLDQGLQFLIQYYNGEERAKGNILERFSAQQFPDLHSELNLSSLELGDSALYFCASSVDDRGYSYEQYFGPGTRLTVT.

The chain links TRBV7-9 to TRBJ2-7, with 9 bases fitting TRBD1. The CDR3 sequence is 15 residues long. The J segment lost 3 bases and the V segment lost 5 bases, leaving 8 bases of the junction unmatched. Germline V gene sequence: CDR1 SEHNR, CDR2 FQNEAQ (reference sequence). The CDR3 DNA follows: TGTGCCAGCAGCCACCGGGACAGGGACAACTACGAGCAGTACTTC. Amino acids: CASSHRDRDNYEQYF. Complete variable domain (other parts from reference TRBV7-9 and TRBJ2-7): DTGVSQNPRHKITKRGQNVTFRCDPISEHNRLYWYRQTLGQGPEFLTYFQNEAQLEKSRLLSDRFSAERPKGSFSTLEIQRTEQGDSAMYLCASSHRDRDNYEQYFGPGTRLTVT.

This clonotype came up many times. V is TRBV4-3 and J is TRBJ2-7; 7 nucleotides match TRBD1. The germline CDR1 and CDR2 sequences are LGHNA and YSLEER. Trimming cost V 1 base and J 2 bases; bases outside gene matches: 2. This CDR3 spans 14 amino acids. Written as DNA, the CDR3 is TGCGCCAGCAGCCAAGTAACAGGGGCCTACGAGCAGTACTTC. It is translated as CASSQVTGAYEQYF.

This clonotype occurred once. The junction shows a germline mismatch at one end, possibly a read error. The CDR3 region is CASSQGTGQYNQQFF. The CDR3 DNA is TGCGCCAGCAGCCAAGGGACAGGCCAGTACAATCAGCAGTTCTTC. The genes are TRBV4-3 and TRBJ2-1; the match to TRBD1 covers 7 bases. The CDR3 has 15 amino acids. Germline CDR1 is LGHNA and CDR2 is YSLEER.

The chain's CDR3 is CASRGTSSYEQYF. CDR3 bases: TGCGCCAGCAGAGGGACTTCATCCTACGAGCAGTACTTC. The gene calls are TRBV5-1 and TRBJ2-7, with D perhaps matching TRBD2 (6 bases). The germline V gene has CDR1 SGHRS and CDR2 YFSETQ. This CDR3 spans 13 amino acids. V was clipped by 5 bases and J by 1 base, with 10 bases between them.

The chain employs TRBV27 and TRBJ1-6; D gene ambiguous. Per the germline V gene, CDR1 is MNHEY and CDR2 is SMNVEV (reference sequence). The CDR3 loop spans 16 amino acids. V was pared by 7 bases and J by 8 bases, with 21 bases between. CDR3 loop: CASMPFSAANDSPLHF. The CDR3 DNA sequence: TGTGCCAGCATGCCCTTTTCGGCGGCTAATGATTCACCCCTCCACTTT.

This clonotype turned up a few times. The V call is TRBV7-2, the J call TRBJ1-4; 7 bases align to TRBD1. Germline CDR1 SGHTA, CDR2 FQGNSA. The V gene end was trimmed by 4 bases and the J gene end by 0 bases; junction bases not matched to a gene: 5. This CDR3 has 16 residues. The DNA of the CDR3 is TGTGCCAGCAGCTCACAGGGGAGGGCAACTAATGAAAAACTGTTTTTT. Its protein is CASSSQGRATNEKLFF.

This clonotype was detected a few times. The V call is TRBV6-5, the J call TRBJ1-2; tentative D call: TRBD1 (5 bases). This CDR3 comprises 13 residues. Germline V lookup: CDR1 MNHEY, CDR2 SVGAGI. The V gene lost 10 bases and the J gene lost 3 bases, with 15 bases spanning the gap. DNA for the CDR3: TGTGCCACCGGGCCAGGGTTCGACTATGGCTACACCTTC. Protein sequence: CATGPGFDYGYTF.

This chain links TRBV7-9 with TRBJ2-1; D remains unclear. The CDR3 has 16 amino acids. Germline CDR1 reads SEHNR; CDR2 reads FQNEAQ (reference sequence). With 4 bases removed from V and 0 bases from J, the gap between germline ends came to 13 bases. The CDR3 bases are TGTGCCAGCAGCTCAACGACCTGGAGCTCCTACAATGAGCAGTTCTTC. Protein: CASSSTTWSSYNEQFF.

This clonotype was counted only a few times. This chain links TRBV20-1 with TRBJ1-2; no clear D. The CDR3 length is 13 residues. Germline loops: CDR1 DFQATT, CDR2 SNEGSKA (reference sequence). The chain's CDR3 is CSGKAGFENGYTF. The CDR3 DNA reads as TGCAGCGGGAAGGCGGGGTTCGAGAATGGCTACACCTTC.

This clonotype has at least ten counts. This chain links TRBV6-2 or TRBV6-3 with TRBJ2-6; no reliable D call. From germline, CDR1 is MNHEY and CDR2 SVGEGT. Between the trimmed V and J ends, which lost 5 bases and 0 bases, there was a span of 5 bases. The CDR3 is made up of 14 amino acids. The CDR3 here is CASSLSSGANVLTF. CDR3 coding DNA: TGTGCCAGCAGTCTGAGCTCTGGGGCCAACGTCCTGACTTTC.

The chain employs TRBV4-2 and TRBJ2-1, with D perhaps given as TRBD1 or TRBD2 (5 bases each). Germline V gene sequence: CDR1 LGHNA, CDR2 YNFKEQ. The CDR3 contains 17 residues. The germline V and J ends were trimmed by 0 bases and 0 bases, with 12 bases remaining between them. This CDR3 is CASSQDPGTPSYNEQFF. In nucleotides, the CDR3 is TGTGCCAGCAGCCAAGATCCCGGGACCCCCTCCTACAATGAGCAGTTCTTC.

This clonotype was detected ten times or more. The V call is TRBV5-1, the J call TRBJ2-7; 12 bases are a match to TRBD1. V lost 4 bases, J lost 5 bases, and 7 bases stayed unmatched. This CDR3 region has 15 residues. Germline loops: CDR1 SGHRS, CDR2 YFSETQ. CDR3 sequence: CASSLTGQGANEQYF. The CDR3 DNA reads as TGCGCCAGCAGCCTCACGGGACAGGGGGCGAACGAGCAGTACTTC.

This clonotype has just a few counts. The gene calls are TRBV7-9 and TRBJ2-3, with D possibly being TRBD1 (6 bases). CDR1 is SEHNR, CDR2 FQNEAQ, per germline (reference sequence). This CDR3 has 17 residues. Trimming left V 3 bases short and J 8 bases short, with 24 bases between. CDR3 loop: CASSLTATLARGGTQYF. The DNA of the CDR3 is TGTGCCAGCAGCTTGACCGCAACCCTGGCAAGAGGGGGTACGCAGTATTTT.